This TCR beta chain was sequenced during a study of T cell changes during pregnancy in multiple sclerosis. Sequencing was performed with immunoSEQ multiplex PCR; in TCRdb, only in-frame clones are kept and a portion is missing. The data hold roughly 75,000 clones, with about 88% observed a single time. The CDR3 runs to 14 residues. Germline CDR1 and CDR2: SGHDT and YYEEEE. The V gene lost 1 base and the J gene lost 7 bases, with 15 bases spanning the gap. The chain links TRBV5-6 to TRBJ2-7; tentative D call: TRBD1 (6 bases). The sequence was obtained from a female donor with multiple sclerosis, enrolled in a pregnancy study. This material consisted of peripheral blood, taken before pregnancy. DNA of the CDR3: TGTGCCAGCAGCTTGCAGGGGCAAGTTTTGGAGCAGTACTTC. Its translation: CASSLQGQVLEQYF.